The next 6 T cell receptor beta chains were all read from a single sample in a study of blood T cell repertoires in COVID-19. This table comes from immunoSEQ multiplex PCR, and its TCRdb copy is limited to in-frame clones, with some not included. The table has about 190,000 clones, about 77% seen once. The specimen was peripheral blood. Receptor source: a woman of 80 years or more with active or convalescent COVID-19.

The chain uses TRBV5-1 and TRBJ1-1; perhaps TRBD1 as D (5 bases). With 0 bases removed from V and 1 base from J, the gap between germline ends came to 13 bases. Germline V gene lookup returns CDR1 SGHRS and CDR2 YFSETQ. CDR3 length equals 16 residues. The CDR3: CASSLEPGEANTEAFF. In DNA form, the CDR3 reads TGCGCCAGCAGCTTGGAACCGGGGGAGGCGAACACTGAAGCTTTCTTT. The full variable domain, completed using reference TRBV5-1 and TRBJ1-1, is KAGVTQTPRYLIKTRGQQVTLSCSPISGHRSVSWYQQTPGQGLQFLFEYFSETQRNKGNFPGRFSGRQFSNSRSEMNVSTLELGDSALYLCASSLEPGEANTEAFFGQGTRLTVV.

The rearrangement links TRBV10-3 to TRBJ2-7; D is perhaps TRBD2 (5 bases). This CDR3 region has 12 residues. Trimming took off 3 bases at V and 4 bases at J, with 7 bases between the two ends. Germline V gene lookup returns CDR1 ENHRY and CDR2 SYGVKD. The CDR3 spells CAISEEGYEQYF. CDR3 nucleotides: TGTGCCATCAGTGAAGAGGGTTACGAGCAGTACTTC.

The table lists this clone with a count of one. CDR3 residues: CASSGTGAKEHGYTF. The CDR3 nucleotides read TGCGCCAGCAGCGGGACAGGGGCCAAGGAACATGGCTACACCTTC. The chain joins TRBV5-1 to TRBJ1-2, with 10 bases lining up with TRBD1. The CDR3 length is 15 residues. Germline V gene lookup returns CDR1 SGHRS and CDR2 YFSETQ. J was trimmed by 6 bases and V by 4 bases; bases with no gene match: 9.

The chain links TRBV3-1 (or the pseudogene TRBV3-2) to TRBJ1-5; tentative D call: TRBD1 (6 bases). Germline V gene lookup returns CDR1 LGHDT and CDR2 YNNKEL (reference sequence). The V end lost 4 bases, the J end lost 4 bases, and 11 bases lay between the germline ends. The CDR3 contains 14 residues. The CDR3 is CASSLGQINQPQHF. CDR3 coding DNA: TGTGCCAGCAGCCTCGGACAGATAAATCAGCCCCAGCATTTT.

The CDR3 coding sequence is TGTGCCAGCAGCTCGGACAGTTACAATGAGCAGTTCTTC. Protein sequence: CASSSDSYNEQFF. The gene calls are TRBV7-2 and TRBJ2-1, with a tentative D call TRBD1 (6 bases). Trimming left V 4 bases short and J 4 bases short, with 8 bases between. Germline CDR1 SGHTA, CDR2 FQGNSA. This CDR3 comprises 13 residues.

V and J are TRBV2 and TRBJ1-2; no firm D call. Germline V gene data show CDR1 as SNHLY and CDR2 as FYNNEI. Trimming cost V 6 bases and J 3 bases, with 14 bases left between them. This CDR3 region has 14 residues. The CDR3 DNA reads TGTGCCAGCAGGGGTGGCGGACTCCACTATGGCTACACCTTC. Translating it yields CASRGGGLHYGYTF. The variable domain in full, with the rest retrieved from reference TRBV2 and TRBJ1-2, is EPEVTQTPSHQVTQMGQEVILRCVPISNHLYFYWYRQILGQKVEFLVSFYNNEISEKSEIFDDQFSVERPDGSNFTLKIRSTKLEDSAMYFCASRGGGLHYGYTFGSGTRLTVV.